This section outlines one T cell receptor beta chain sequence together with its context. Its matching antigen is unknown. This specimen belongs to a study of PD-1 blockade in classical Hodgkin lymphoma. Findings and caveats of the study: Relapsed/refractory patients reportedly had the lowest baseline TCR diversity, below newly diagnosed patients, who were below healthy donors. Repertoire differences lack defined causes, possibly disease activity or prior therapy.

The length of the CDR3 is 16 residues. Germline V gives CDR1 SGHRS, CDR2 YFSETQ. The V gene lost 4 bases and the J gene lost 0 bases, with 14 bases spanning the gap. The time point is: newly diagnosed, previously untreated cHL patient sample. It was by magnetic negative selection that CD4+ T cells were purified from thawed PBMCs. Untreated, newly diagnosed classical Hodgkin lymphoma PBMCs were comparators. Assay: immunoSEQ multiplex PCR; the TCRdb copy retains only in-frame clones and omits some. The sample gives approximately 35,000 clones, approximately 90% of which show up once; 0.2% to 0.25% is in the top ten.

This clonotype originated in a human donor with classical Hodgkin lymphoma. The chain joins TRBV5-1 to TRBJ1-3; D is uncertain. The source material was CD4+ T cells from blood. The CDR3, as DNA: TGCGCCAGCAGCCCTGAGGACGCGAGCTCTGGAAACACCATATATTTT. This translates into CASSPEDASSGNTIYF.